This T cell receptor beta chain stems from a study of cytomegalovirus exposure and HLA in healthy donors. Study observations and caveats: One later analysis reportedly identified an Asian-associated ancestry cluster that showed fewer N-insertions than the approximately 600-donor mean. Later analysis associated a missense DCLRE1C variant with TCR beta V- and J-gene trimming. Highest at DRB1 and lowest at HLA-C, TCR association rates differed among HLA loci in a later analysis.

Nominally healthy donors provided the samples, though records likely missed some immune exposures. There are a few counts of this clone. The antigen is not known. The primer mix had 60 Vbeta and 13 Jbeta primers. Sequencing was performed with immunoSEQ multiplex PCR; in TCRdb, only in-frame clones are kept and a portion is missing. The sample carries 85,000 to 110,000 clones, approximately 64% recorded once. Trimming removed 7 bases at V and 1 base at J, with 11 bases between. The CDR3 is 14 residues long. The germline V gene encodes CDR1 LNHDA and CDR2 SQIVND (reference sequence). The TCR sequence derives from a woman aged 45-65 years in good health and CMV-seronegative. The chain combines TRBV19 with TRBJ1-3; D possibly corresponds to TRBD1 (5 bases). Sequencing was performed on PBMCs. CDR3 in amino acids: CASIREVSGNTIYF. DNA of the CDR3: TGTGCCAGTATCAGGGAAGTTTCTGGAAACACCATATATTTT.